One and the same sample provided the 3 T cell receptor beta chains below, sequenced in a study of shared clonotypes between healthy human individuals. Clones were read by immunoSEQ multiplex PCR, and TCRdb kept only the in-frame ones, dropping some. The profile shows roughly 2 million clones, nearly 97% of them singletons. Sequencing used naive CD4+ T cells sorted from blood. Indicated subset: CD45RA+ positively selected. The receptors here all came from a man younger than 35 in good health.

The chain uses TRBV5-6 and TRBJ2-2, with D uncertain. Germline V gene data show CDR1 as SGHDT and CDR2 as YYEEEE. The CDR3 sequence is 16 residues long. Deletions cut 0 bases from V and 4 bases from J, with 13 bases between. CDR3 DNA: TGTGCCAGCAGCTTGGGGTCTGGGTCCCTCACCGGGGAGCTGTTTTTT. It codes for CASSLGSGSLTGELFF.

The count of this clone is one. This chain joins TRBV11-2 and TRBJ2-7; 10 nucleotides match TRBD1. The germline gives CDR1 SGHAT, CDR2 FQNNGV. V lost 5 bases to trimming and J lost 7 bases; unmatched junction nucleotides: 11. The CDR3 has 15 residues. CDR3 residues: CASSSRDRGHREQYF. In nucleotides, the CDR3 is TGTGCCAGCAGCAGCCGGGACAGGGGCCACCGGGAGCAGTACTTC.

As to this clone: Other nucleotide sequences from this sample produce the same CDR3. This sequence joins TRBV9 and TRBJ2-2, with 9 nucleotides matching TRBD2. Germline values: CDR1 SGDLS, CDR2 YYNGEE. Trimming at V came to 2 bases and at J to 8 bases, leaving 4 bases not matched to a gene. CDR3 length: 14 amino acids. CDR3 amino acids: CASSVASGTGELFF. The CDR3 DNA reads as TGTGCCAGCAGCGTTGCTAGCGGGACTGGGGAGCTGTTTTTT. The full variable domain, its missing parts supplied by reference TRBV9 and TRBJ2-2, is DSGVTQTPKHLITATGQRVTLRCSPRSGDLSVYWYQQSLDQGLQFLIQYYNGEERAKGNILERFSAQQFPDLHSELNLSSLELGDSALYFCASSVASGTGELFFGEGSRLTVL.